This TCR beta chain was identified during a study of blood T cell repertoires in COVID-19. Study-wide background: Sites across the United States, Italy and Spain contributed samples from acute and convalescent COVID-19.

Original methodology: Amplification from reference gene primers served as the basis for estimated nucleated cell counts. Using immunoSEQ multiplex PCR, the repertoire was profiled, and TCRdb retains in-frame clones only, with some absent. Clone size and the V and J calls come from that table; the DNA yielded D and trimming. The sample includes around 160,000 clones, over 80% seen only once; the top ten take over 10%. This CDR3 spans 14 amino acids. The V end was cut by 5 bases, the J end by 1 base, with 11 bases between. The V gene's germline CDR1 is SEHNR and CDR2 FQNEAQ (reference sequence). Participants reported their clinical history, and cohort assignment relied on those reports.

Specimen: PBMCs or T cells enriched from blood (not recorded which). The receptor's source is a woman aged 60-70 years who had recovered from COVID-19. The rearrangement joins TRBV7-9 to TRBJ2-5; D is ambiguous. The CDR3 sequence: CASSPRLAQETQYF. CDR3 DNA: TGTGCCAGCAGCCCTCGATTAGCCCAAGAGACCCAGTACTTC.